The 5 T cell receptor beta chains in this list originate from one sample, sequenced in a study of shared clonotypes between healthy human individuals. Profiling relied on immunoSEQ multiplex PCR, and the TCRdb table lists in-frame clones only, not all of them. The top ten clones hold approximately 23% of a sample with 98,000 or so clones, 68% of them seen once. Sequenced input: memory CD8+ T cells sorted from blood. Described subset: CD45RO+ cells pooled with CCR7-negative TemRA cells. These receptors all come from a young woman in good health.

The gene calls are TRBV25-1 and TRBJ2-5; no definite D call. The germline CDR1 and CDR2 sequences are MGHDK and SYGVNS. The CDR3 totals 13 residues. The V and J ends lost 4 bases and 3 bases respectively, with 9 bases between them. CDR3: CASSGTAKETQYF. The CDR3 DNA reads TGTGCCAGCAGTGGCACGGCTAAAGAGACCCAGTACTTC.

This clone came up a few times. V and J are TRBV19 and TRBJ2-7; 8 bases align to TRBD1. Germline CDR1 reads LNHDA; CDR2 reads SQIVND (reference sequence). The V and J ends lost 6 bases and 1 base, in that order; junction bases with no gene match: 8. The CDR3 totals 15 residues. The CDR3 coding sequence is TGTGCCAGTAGCCCCCGGACAGGGTCTTCCTACGAGCAGTACTTC. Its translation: CASSPRTGSSYEQYF.

CDR3 DNA sequence: TGTGCCAGCAGCTTCGGGTCGGGGGGCCAACAGCAGTACTTC. Translated: CASSFGSGGQQQYF. The genes are TRBV7-9 and TRBJ2-7; possibly TRBD2 for D (7 bases). Between the trimmed V and J ends, which lost 3 bases and 8 bases, there was a span of 17 bases. Germline V gene sequence: CDR1 SEHNR, CDR2 FQNEAQ (reference sequence). The CDR3 length is 14 residues.

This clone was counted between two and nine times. The CDR3 sequence is CASSAVASLAKNIQYF. The CDR3 DNA follows: TGTGCCAGCAGTGCAGTGGCCAGTCTAGCCAAAAACATTCAGTACTTC. This chain connects TRBV6-1 to TRBJ2-4; no reliable D call. CDR3 size: 16 residues. CDR1 and CDR2 from the germline V gene are MNHNS and SASEGT. With 4 bases removed from V and 0 bases from J, the gap between germline ends came to 13 bases.

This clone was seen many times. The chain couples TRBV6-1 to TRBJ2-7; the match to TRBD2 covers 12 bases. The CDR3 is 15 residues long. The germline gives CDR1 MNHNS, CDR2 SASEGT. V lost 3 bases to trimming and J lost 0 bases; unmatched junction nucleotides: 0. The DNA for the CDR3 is TGTGCCAGCAGTGAGACTAGCGGGAGCTCCTACGAGCAGTACTTC. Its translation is CASSETSGSSYEQYF.